The present T cell receptor (beta chain) was sequenced within a study of regulatory T cells in long-lasting Graves disease. The CDR3 runs 14 residues. Trimming removed 0 bases from V and 5 bases from J, with 8 bases in between. In germline, CDR1 is MNHNY, CDR2 SVGAGI (reference sequence). Arm-PCR of CDR3 regions and iRepertoire HTBI primers were the basis on which TCR beta libraries were built. TCRdb recomputed calls from the multiplex PCR reads with MiXCR, one row per CDR3 protein. The sample has about 460,000 distinct CDR3 sequences; approximately 23% are singletons. Overall study findings and caveats: Having only a small sample size may have limited accuracy.

This clonotype was recorded at least ten times. The antigen remains undetermined. Time point in this sample: persistent/refractory GD, antithyroid drugs over 5 years with positive TRAb. PBMC RNA was the source of the TCR library. Xi'an, China, was home to the endocrinology department that provided patients. A peripheral blood sample, nine milliliters in volume, was drawn into EDTA tubes. The V call is TRBV6-6, the J call TRBJ2-4; D remains unclear. The sequence came from a female donor with Graves disease. Source: peripheral blood mononuclear cells (PBMCs), taken when the disease was refractory, from a patient treated with antithyroid drugs. The CDR3 coding sequence is TGTGCCAGCAGTTACTCGGGAACCGAAAACATTCAGTACTTC. The encoded protein is CASSYSGTENIQYF.